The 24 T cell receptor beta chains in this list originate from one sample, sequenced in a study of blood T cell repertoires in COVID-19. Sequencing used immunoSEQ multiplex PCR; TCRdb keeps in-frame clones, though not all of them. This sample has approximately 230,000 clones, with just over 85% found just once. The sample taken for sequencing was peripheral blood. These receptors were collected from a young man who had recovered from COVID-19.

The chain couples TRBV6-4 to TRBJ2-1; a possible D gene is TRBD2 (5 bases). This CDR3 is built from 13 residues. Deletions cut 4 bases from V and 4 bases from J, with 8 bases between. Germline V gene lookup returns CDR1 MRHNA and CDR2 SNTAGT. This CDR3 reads CASSGEIYNEQFF. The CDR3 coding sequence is TGTGCCAGCAGTGGGGAGATTTACAATGAGCAGTTCTTC.

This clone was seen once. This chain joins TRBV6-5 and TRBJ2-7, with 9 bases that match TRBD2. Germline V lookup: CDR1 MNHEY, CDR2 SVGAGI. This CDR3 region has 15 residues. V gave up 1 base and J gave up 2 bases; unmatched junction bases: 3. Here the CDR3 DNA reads TGTGCCAGCAGTTACTGGCGGGGGGGCCCCTACGAGCAGTACTTC. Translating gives CASSYWRGGPYEQYF.

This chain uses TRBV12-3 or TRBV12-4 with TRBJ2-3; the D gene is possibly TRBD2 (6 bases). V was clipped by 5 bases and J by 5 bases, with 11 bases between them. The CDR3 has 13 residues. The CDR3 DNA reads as TGTGCCAGCAGTACCGGGAGTCAAGATACGCAGTATTTT. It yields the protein CASSTGSQDTQYF.

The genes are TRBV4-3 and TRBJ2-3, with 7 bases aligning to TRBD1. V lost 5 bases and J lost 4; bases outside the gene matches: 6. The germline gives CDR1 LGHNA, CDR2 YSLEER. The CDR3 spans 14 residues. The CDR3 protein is CASSARDRSDTQYF. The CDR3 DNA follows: TGCGCCAGCAGCGCCCGGGACAGATCAGATACGCAGTATTTT.

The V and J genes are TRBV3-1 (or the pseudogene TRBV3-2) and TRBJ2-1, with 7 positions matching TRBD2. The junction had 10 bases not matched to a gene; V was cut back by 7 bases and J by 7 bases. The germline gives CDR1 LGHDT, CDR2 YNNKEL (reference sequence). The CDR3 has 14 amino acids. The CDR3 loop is CASKRSGVGNEQFF. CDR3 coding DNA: TGTGCCAGCAAAAGGAGCGGGGTGGGTAATGAGCAGTTCTTC.

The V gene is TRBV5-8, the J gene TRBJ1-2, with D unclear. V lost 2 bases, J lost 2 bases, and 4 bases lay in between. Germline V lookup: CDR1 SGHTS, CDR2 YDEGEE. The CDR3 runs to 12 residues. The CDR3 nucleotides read TGTGCCAGCAGCTTCCCGAACTATGGCTACACCTTC. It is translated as CASSFPNYGYTF.

The CDR3 reads CAISEFEGNSPLHF. For the CDR3, the DNA is TGTGCCATCAGTGAGTTTGAGGGTAACTCACCCCTCCACTTT. This chain links TRBV10-3 with TRBJ1-6; D unresolved. CDR1 ENHRY and CDR2 SYGVKD come from the germline V gene. This CDR3 has 14 amino acids. The V end was cut by 1 base, the J end by 10 bases, with 11 bases between.

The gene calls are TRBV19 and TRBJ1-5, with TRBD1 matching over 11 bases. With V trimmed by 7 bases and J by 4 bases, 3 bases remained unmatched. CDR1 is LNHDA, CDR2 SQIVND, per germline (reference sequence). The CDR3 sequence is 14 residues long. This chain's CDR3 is CASNWDRGNQPQHF. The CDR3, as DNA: TGTGCCAGTAATTGGGACAGGGGGAATCAGCCCCAGCATTTT.

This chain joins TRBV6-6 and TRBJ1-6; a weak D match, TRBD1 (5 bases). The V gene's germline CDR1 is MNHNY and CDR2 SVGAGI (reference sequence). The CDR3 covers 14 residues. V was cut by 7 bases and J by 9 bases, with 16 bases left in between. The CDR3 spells CASILDSDASPLHF. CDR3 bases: TGTGCCAGCATTTTAGACAGTGATGCTTCACCCCTCCACTTT.

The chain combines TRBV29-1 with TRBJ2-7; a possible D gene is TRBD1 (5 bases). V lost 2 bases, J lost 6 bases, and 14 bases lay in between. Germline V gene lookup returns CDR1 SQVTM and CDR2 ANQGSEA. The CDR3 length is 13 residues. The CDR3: CSVESGPLFEQYF. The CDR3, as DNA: TGCAGCGTTGAATCAGGGCCTCTCTTCGAGCAGTACTTC.

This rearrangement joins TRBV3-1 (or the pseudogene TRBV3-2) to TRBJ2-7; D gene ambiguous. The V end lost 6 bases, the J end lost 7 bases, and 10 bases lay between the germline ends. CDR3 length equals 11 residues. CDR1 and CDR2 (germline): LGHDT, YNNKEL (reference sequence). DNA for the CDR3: TGTGCCAGCAGTCGGATGAGGGAGCAGTACTTC. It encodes CASSRMREQYF.

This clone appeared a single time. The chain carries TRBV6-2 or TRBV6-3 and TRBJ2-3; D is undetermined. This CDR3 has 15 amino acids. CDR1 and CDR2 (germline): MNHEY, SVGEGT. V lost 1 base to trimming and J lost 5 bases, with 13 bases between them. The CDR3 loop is CASSYYQYSGDTQYF. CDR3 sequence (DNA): TGTGCCAGCAGTTACTATCAGTATTCTGGAGATACGCAGTATTTT.

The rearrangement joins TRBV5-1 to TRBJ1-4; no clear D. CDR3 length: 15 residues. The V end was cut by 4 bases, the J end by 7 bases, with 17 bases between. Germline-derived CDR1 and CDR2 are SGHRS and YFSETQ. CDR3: CASSPGPGSGEKLFF. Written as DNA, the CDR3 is TGCGCCAGCAGCCCCGGGCCGGGGTCGGGTGAAAAACTGTTTTTT.

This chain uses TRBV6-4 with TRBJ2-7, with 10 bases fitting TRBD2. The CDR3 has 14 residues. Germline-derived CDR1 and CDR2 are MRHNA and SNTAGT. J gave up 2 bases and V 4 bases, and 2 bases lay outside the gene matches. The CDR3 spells CASSVLAGPYEQYF. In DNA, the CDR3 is TGTGCCAGCAGTGTACTAGCGGGGCCCTACGAGCAGTACTTC.

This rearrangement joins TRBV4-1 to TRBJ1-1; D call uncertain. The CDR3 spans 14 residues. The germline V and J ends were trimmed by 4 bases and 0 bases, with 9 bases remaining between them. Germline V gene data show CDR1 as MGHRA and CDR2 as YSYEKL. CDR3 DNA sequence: TGCGCCAGCAGCCGCCAGACAATGAACACTGAAGCTTTCTTT. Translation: CASSRQTMNTEAFF.

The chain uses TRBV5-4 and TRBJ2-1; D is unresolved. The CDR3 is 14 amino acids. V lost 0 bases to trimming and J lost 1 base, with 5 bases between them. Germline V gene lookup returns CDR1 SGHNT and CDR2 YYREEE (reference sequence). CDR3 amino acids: CASSLVQSYNEQFF. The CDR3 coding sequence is TGTGCCAGCAGCTTGGTCCAGTCCTACAATGAGCAGTTCTTC.

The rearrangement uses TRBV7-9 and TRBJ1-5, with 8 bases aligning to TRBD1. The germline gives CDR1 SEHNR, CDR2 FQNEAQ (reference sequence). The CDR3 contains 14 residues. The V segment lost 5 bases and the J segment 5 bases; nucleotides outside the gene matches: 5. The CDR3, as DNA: TGTGCCAGCAGCCCGACAGGGGTGGATCAGCCCCAGCATTTT. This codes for CASSPTGVDQPQHF. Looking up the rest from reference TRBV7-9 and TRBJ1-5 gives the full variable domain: DTGVSQNPRHKITKRGQNVTFRCDPISEHNRLYWYRQTLGQGPEFLTYFQNEAQLEKSRLLSDRFSAERPKGSFSTLEIQRTEQGDSAMYLCASSPTGVDQPQHFGDGTRLSIL.

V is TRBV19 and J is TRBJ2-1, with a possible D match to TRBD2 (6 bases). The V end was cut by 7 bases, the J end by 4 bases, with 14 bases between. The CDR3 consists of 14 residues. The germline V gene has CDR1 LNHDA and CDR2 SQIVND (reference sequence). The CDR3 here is CASTTRDSYNEQFF. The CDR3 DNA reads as TGTGCCAGTACCACCCGGGACTCTTACAATGAGCAGTTCTTC. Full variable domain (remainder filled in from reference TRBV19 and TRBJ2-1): DGGITQSPKYLFRKEGQNVTLSCEQNLNHDAMYWYRQDPGQGLRLIYYSQIVNDFQKGDIAEGYSVSREKKESFPLTVTSAQKNPTAFYLCASTTRDSYNEQFFGPGTRLTVL.

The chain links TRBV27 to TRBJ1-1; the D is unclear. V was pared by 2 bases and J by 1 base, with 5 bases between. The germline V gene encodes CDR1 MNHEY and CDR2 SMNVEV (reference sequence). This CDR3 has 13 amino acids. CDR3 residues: CASSLKRNTEAFF. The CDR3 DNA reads TGTGCCAGCAGTTTAAAGAGGAACACTGAAGCTTTCTTT.

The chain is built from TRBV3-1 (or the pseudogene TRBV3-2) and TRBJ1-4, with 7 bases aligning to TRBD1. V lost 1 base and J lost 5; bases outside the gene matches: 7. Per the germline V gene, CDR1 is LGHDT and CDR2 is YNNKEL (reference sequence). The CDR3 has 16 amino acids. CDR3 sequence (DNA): TGTGCCAGCAGCCAAGGACAGGGAGGAAGGAATGAAAAACTGTTTTTT. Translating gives CASSQGQGGRNEKLFF.

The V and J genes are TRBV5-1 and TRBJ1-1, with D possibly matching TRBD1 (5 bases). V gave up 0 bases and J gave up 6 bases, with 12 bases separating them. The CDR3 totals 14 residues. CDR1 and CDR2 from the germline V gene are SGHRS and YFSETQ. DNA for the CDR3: TGCGCCAGCAGCTTGGACAGGCCCGGAGCTGAAGCTTTCTTT. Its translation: CASSLDRPGAEAFF.

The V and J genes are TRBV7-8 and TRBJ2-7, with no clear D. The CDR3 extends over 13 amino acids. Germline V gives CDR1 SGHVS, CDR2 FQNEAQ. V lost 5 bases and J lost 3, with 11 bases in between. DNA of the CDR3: TGTGCCAGCAGCCAGATCGTTAGCTACGAGCAGTACTTC. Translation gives CASSQIVSYEQYF.

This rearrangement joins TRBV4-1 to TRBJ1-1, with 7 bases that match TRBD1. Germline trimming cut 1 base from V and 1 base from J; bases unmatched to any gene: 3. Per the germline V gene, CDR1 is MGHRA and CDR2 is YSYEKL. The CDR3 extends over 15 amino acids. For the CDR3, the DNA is TGCGCCAGCAGCCAAGGGGACAGTGCGAACACTGAAGCTTTCTTT. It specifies CASSQGDSANTEAFF.

Written as DNA, the CDR3 is TGTGCCAGCAGCGCAGAAGGAACGGGAATCCGTTCACCCCTCCACTTT. It codes for CASSAEGTGIRSPLHF. The chain couples TRBV9 to TRBJ1-6, with D unresolved. The V and J ends lost 3 bases and 9 bases respectively, with 19 bases between them. This CDR3 spans 16 amino acids. Germline CDR1 reads SGDLS; CDR2 reads YYNGEE.